This passage covers 11 T cell receptor beta chains from one sample sequenced in a study of vaccination effects on CD4 cells after COVID-19. ViraFEST expansion of antigen-specific CD4+ T cells with viral peptide pools preceded sequencing. Culturing for about 9 days preceded CD4+ T cell isolation. No antigens are known for them. TCRdb's copy holds only in-frame clones and misses some; the assay was immunoSEQ multiplex PCR. This table has around 30,000 clones, roughly two thirds appearing once. Source: CD4+ T cells from PBMCs cultured with HCoV-229E spike peptides, taken before COVID-19 vaccination. All receptors derive from a human donor who received a COVID-19 vaccine.

The chain uses TRBV6-1 and TRBJ1-3, with unresolved D. V lost 1 base and J 0 bases, leaving 10 bases between the germline ends. This CDR3 region has 16 residues. From germline, CDR1 is MNHNS and CDR2 SASEGT. The CDR3, as DNA: TGTGCCAGCAGTGAAGTACTGGGGTCCTCTGGAAACACCATATATTTT. Amino acid sequence: CASSEVLGSSGNTIYF.

The chain uses TRBV2 and TRBJ2-1; D is ambiguous. CDR1 SNHLY and CDR2 FYNNEI come from the germline V gene. The CDR3 contains 11 residues. Trimming pared 7 bases from V and 6 bases from J, leaving 7 bases between. For the CDR3, the DNA is TGTGCCAGCACCGAGTTCAATGAGCAGTTCTTC. Encoded protein: CASTEFNEQFF.

This clone has just one count. The gene calls are TRBV6-1 and TRBJ1-5; 7 positions agree with TRBD1. V shed 2 bases and J 4 bases; nucleotides not matched to a gene: 11. The CDR3 covers 17 residues. From germline, CDR1 is MNHNS and CDR2 SASEGT. As DNA, the CDR3 is TGTGCCAGCAGTGAAAAGATTTACGGGACAGTGAATCAGCCCCAGCATTTT. Its protein product is CASSEKIYGTVNQPQHF.

The genes are TRBV5-4 and TRBJ2-7; 8 nucleotides line up with TRBD2. V shed 0 bases, J shed 2 bases, and the junction held 4 bases outside the gene matches. CDR3 length equals 15 residues. CDR1 is SGHNT, CDR2 YYREEE, per germline (reference sequence). The CDR3: CASSLAGRAAYEQYF. CDR3 DNA sequence: TGTGCCAGCAGCTTGGCCGGGAGGGCCGCCTACGAGCAGTACTTC.

The V and J genes are TRBV6-5 and TRBJ1-1, with D maybe TRBD1 (6 bases). V was cut by 6 bases and J by 0 bases, with 11 bases left in between. The CDR3 runs to 14 residues. Germline CDR1 MNHEY, CDR2 SVGAGI. Here the CDR3 reads CASRVGGVNTEAFF. CDR3 in DNA: TGTGCCAGCAGGGTAGGGGGAGTGAACACTGAAGCTTTCTTT.

The rearrangement joins TRBV30 to TRBJ2-3, with D unresolved. The CDR3 extends over 11 amino acids. The V and J ends lost 0 bases and 7 bases respectively, with 5 bases between them. From germline, CDR1 is GTSNPN and CDR2 SVGIG (reference sequence). The CDR3 DNA reads TGTGCCTGGAGTGTACAAAATACGCAGTATTTT. Translating gives CAWSVQNTQYF.

This chain uses TRBV29-1 with TRBJ1-1, with 10 nucleotides matching TRBD1. Per the germline V gene, CDR1 is SQVTM and CDR2 is ANQGSEA. The CDR3 is 13 amino acids. Trimming removed 6 bases from V and 1 base from J; junction bases left unmatched: 2. The CDR3, as DNA: TGCAGCGTGAGGACAGGGGGGAACACTGAAGCTTTCTTT. This encodes CSVRTGGNTEAFF. Based on the CDR3 plus reference TRBV29-1 and TRBJ1-1, the full variable domain is SAVISQKPSRDICQRGTSLTIQCQVDSQVTMMFWYRQQPGQSLTLIATANQGSEATYESGFVIDKFPISRPNLTFSTLTVSNMSPEDSSIYLCSVRTGGNTEAFFGQGTRLTVV.

This chain joins TRBV7-2 and TRBJ1-4; D might be TRBD1 (6 bases). The CDR3 extends over 16 amino acids. The germline V and J ends were trimmed by 5 bases and 6 bases, with 19 bases remaining between them. CDR1 and CDR2 from the germline V gene are SGHTA and FQGNSA. The CDR3 protein is CASSLRGGSEDEKLFF. CDR3 bases: TGTGCCAGCAGCCTCAGAGGGGGGTCGGAGGATGAAAAACTGTTTTTT.

V is TRBV5-4 and J is TRBJ2-1, with D possibly TRBD1 on 5 matching bases. V lost 3 bases, J lost 3 bases, and 7 bases lay in between. Per the germline V gene, CDR1 is SGHNT and CDR2 is YYREEE (reference sequence). The CDR3 length is 13 residues. CDR3 sequence: CASSSDSYNEQFF. In DNA form, the CDR3 reads TGTGCCAGCAGCTCCGACAGCTACAATGAGCAGTTCTTC.

The chain joins TRBV5-1 to TRBJ2-7; D is unclear. Germline values: CDR1 SGHRS, CDR2 YFSETQ. CDR3 length equals 13 residues. Trimming shortened V by 7 bases and J by 2 bases, and 13 bases separated the two germline ends. DNA of the CDR3: TGCGCCAGCTCCCTCGCGGTCCCCTACGAGCAGTACTTC. It encodes CASSLAVPYEQYF.

The chain has TRBV7-9 and TRBJ2-1; D remains ambiguous. V lost 1 base and J 3 bases, leaving 4 bases between the germline ends. The germline V gene has CDR1 SEHNR and CDR2 FQNEAQ (reference sequence). The CDR3 is made up of 13 amino acids. Written as DNA, the CDR3 is TGTGCCAGCAGCTTAGGGTTCTACAATGAGCAGTTCTTC. It is translated as CASSLGFYNEQFF.